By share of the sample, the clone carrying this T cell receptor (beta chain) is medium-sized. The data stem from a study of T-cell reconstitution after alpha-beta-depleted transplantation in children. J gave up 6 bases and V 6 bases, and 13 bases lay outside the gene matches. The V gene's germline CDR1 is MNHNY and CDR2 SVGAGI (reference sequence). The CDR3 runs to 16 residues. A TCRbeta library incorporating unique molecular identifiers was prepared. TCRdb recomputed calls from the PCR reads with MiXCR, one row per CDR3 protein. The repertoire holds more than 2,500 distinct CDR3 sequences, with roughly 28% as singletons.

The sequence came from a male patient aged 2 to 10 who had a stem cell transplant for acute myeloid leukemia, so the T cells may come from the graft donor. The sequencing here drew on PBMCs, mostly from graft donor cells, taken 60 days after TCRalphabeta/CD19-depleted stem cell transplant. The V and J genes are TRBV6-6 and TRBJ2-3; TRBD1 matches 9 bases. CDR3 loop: CASRHPGQGSSDTQYF. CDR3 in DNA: TGTGCCAGCAGACATCCCGGACAGGGGAGTTCGGATACGCAGTATTTT.